The 11 T cell receptor beta chains reported below all come from one sample, sequenced in a study of shared clonotypes between healthy human individuals. Sequencing used immunoSEQ multiplex PCR; TCRdb keeps in-frame clones, though not all of them. The sample has some 2,000,000 clones, roughly 95% seen once; the top ten hold 0.1% to 0.15%. The sequenced material came from naive CD4+ T cells sorted from blood. As for subset: CD45RA+ positively selected. The receptors were gathered from a man between 18 and 35 years old in good health.

The chain joins TRBV18 to TRBJ2-7; 10 bases match TRBD2. CDR3 length: 13 amino acids. J gave up 6 bases and V 6 bases, and 5 bases lay outside the gene matches. The germline gives CDR1 KGHSH, CDR2 LQKENI. The CDR3 here is CASSPGTSAEQYF. The CDR3 DNA reads as TGTGCCAGCTCCCCCGGGACTAGCGCCGAGCAGTACTTC.

The chain recombines TRBV2 with TRBJ2-3, with TRBD2 matching over 14 bases. J was trimmed by 4 bases and V by 6 bases; bases with no gene match: 15. This CDR3 has 19 amino acids. CDR1 and CDR2 (germline): SNHLY, FYNNEI. The DNA of the CDR3 is TGTGCCAGCAGCTCCAGGACTAGCGGGAGGCTAAATCGGGCAGATACGCAGTATTTT. The encoded protein is CASSSRTSGRLNRADTQYF.

The V gene is TRBV19, the J gene TRBJ1-5; D unresolved. CDR1 is LNHDA and CDR2 is SQIVND in the germline V gene (reference sequence). There are 15 residues in the CDR3. V lost 3 bases and J lost 2, with 11 bases in between. CDR3 residues: CASSIDTGRNQPQHF. In nucleotides, the CDR3 is TGTGCCAGTAGTATCGACACCGGTCGCAATCAGCCCCAGCATTTT.

CDR3 protein: CASSLASGRYEQFF. The DNA for the CDR3 is TGTGCCAGCAGCTTAGCGAGCGGTCGGTATGAGCAGTTCTTC. The chain has TRBV7-9 and TRBJ2-1, with D perhaps TRBD2 (5 bases). V dropped 0 bases and J dropped 8 bases, with 11 bases sitting between them. The germline V gene has CDR1 SEHNR and CDR2 FQNEAQ (reference sequence). The CDR3 spans 14 residues.

The chain uses TRBV19 and TRBJ1-2; D is undetermined. Germline V gene data show CDR1 as LNHDA and CDR2 as SQIVND (reference sequence). V was cut by 3 bases and J by 4 bases, with 9 bases left in between. The CDR3 length is 13 residues. CDR3 in DNA: TGTGCCAGTAGTATGGAAGGCAGCTATGGCTACACCTTC. The encoded protein is CASSMEGSYGYTF. Full variable domain (missing parts from reference TRBV19 and TRBJ1-2): DGGITQSPKYLFRKEGQNVTLSCEQNLNHDAMYWYRQDPGQGLRLIYYSQIVNDFQKGDIAEGYSVSREKKESFPLTVTSAQKNPTAFYLCASSMEGSYGYTFGSGTRLTVV.

V and J are TRBV7-9 and TRBJ1-5, with TRBD1 as a possible D gene (5 bases). CDR3 length equals 15 residues. Trimming pared 5 bases from V and 1 base from J, leaving 12 bases between. Germline V gives CDR1 SEHNR, CDR2 FQNEAQ (reference sequence). The CDR3 protein is CASSPPGVSNQPQHF. Here the CDR3 DNA reads TGTGCCAGCAGCCCCCCGGGGGTCAGCAATCAGCCCCAGCATTTT.

The chain uses TRBV5-1 and TRBJ1-4, with D maybe TRBD1 (5 bases). The germline V gene encodes CDR1 SGHRS and CDR2 YFSETQ. This CDR3 is built from 15 residues. Trimming stripped 0 bases from V and 5 bases from J, with 11 bases between. The CDR3: CASSLGGRVNEKLFF. The CDR3 DNA reads as TGCGCCAGCAGCTTGGGGGGCAGGGTGAATGAAAAACTGTTTTTT.

The chain has TRBV1 and TRBJ2-5. TRBV1 is annotated as a pseudogene. This CDR3 region has 12 residues. CDR3 sequence: CTSSRGKETQYF. Written as DNA, the CDR3 is TGCACCAGCAGCCGGGGGAAAGAGACCCAGTACTTC.

V usage is TRBV29-1 and J usage is TRBJ1-3; 9 bases are a match to TRBD1. The germline gives CDR1 SQVTM, CDR2 ANQGSEA. V gave up 3 bases and J gave up 16 bases; unmatched junction bases: 10. The CDR3 runs 12 residues. The CDR3 sequence is CSVESRGDRVYF. In nucleotides, the CDR3 is TGCAGCGTTGAGTCCAGGGGGGACAGGGTTTATTTT.

The chain joins TRBV2 to TRBJ2-7, with 7 nucleotides matching TRBD2. CDR3 length: 14 amino acids. V gave up 5 bases and J gave up 3 bases; unmatched junction bases: 7. Germline assignment: CDR1 SNHLY and CDR2 FYNNEI. The CDR3 here is CASSSAGSFYEQYF. CDR3 sequence (DNA): TGTGCCAGCAGTTCAGCGGGATCGTTCTACGAGCAGTACTTC.

J is TRBJ1-5 and V is TRBV11-2, with D perhaps matching TRBD1 (6 bases). Trimming took 0 bases from V and 2 from J, leaving 14 bases between them. CDR3 length: 17 residues. Germline V gene data show CDR1 as SGHAT and CDR2 as FQNNGV. The CDR3 nucleotides are TGTGCCAGCAGCTTAGATGCGGGGGGCTGGGGCAATCAGCCCCAGCATTTT. Protein sequence: CASSLDAGGWGNQPQHF.